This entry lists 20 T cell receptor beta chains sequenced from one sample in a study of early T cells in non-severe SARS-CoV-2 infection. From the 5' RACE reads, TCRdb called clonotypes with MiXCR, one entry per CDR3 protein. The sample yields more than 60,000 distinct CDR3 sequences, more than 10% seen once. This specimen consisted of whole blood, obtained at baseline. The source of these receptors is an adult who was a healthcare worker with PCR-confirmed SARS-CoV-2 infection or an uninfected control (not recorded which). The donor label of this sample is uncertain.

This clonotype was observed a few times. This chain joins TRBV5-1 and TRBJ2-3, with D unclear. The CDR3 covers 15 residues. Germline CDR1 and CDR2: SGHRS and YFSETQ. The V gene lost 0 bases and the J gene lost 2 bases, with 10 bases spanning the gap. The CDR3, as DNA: TGCGCCAGCAGCTTGGAAAGGGCCCACACAGATACGCAGTATTTT. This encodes CASSLERAHTDTQYF.

The CDR3 reads CAWSVTGGGTDTQYF. In nucleotides, the CDR3 is TGTGCCTGGAGTGTAACCGGGGGCGGGACAGATACGCAGTATTTT. The V call is TRBV30, the J call TRBJ2-3; D possibly matches TRBD1 or TRBD2 (6 bases each). Germline CDR1 GTSNPN, CDR2 SVGIG (reference sequence). V was pared by 0 bases and J by 3 bases, with 13 bases between. This CDR3 is 15 amino acids long.

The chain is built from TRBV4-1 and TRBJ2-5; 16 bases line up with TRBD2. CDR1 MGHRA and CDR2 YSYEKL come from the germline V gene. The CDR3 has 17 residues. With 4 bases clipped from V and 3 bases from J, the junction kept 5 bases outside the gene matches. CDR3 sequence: CASSPGTSGGEKETQYF. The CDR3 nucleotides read TGCGCCAGCAGCCCTGGGACTAGCGGGGGGGAGAAAGAGACCCAGTACTTC.

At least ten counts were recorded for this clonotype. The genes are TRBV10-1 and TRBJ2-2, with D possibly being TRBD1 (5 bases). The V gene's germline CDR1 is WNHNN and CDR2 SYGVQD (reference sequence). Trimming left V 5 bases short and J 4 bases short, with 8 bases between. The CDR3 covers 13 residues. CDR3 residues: CASSRQSTGELFF. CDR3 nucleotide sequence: TGCGCCAGCAGTAGACAGTCCACCGGGGAGCTGTTTTTT.

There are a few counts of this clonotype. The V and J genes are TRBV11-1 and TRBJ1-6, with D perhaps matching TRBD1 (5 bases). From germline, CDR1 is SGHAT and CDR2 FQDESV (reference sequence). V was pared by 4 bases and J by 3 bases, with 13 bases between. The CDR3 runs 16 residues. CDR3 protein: CASSYGTYLYNSPLHF. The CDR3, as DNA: TGTGCCAGCAGCTACGGGACGTACCTCTATAATTCACCCCTCCACTTT.

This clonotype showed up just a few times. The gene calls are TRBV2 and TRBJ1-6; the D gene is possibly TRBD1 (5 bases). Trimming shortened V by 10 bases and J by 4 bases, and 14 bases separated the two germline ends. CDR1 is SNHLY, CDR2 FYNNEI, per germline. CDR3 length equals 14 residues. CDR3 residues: CATGGPQYNSPLHF. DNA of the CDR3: TGTGCCACCGGGGGACCGCAATATAATTCACCCCTCCACTTT.

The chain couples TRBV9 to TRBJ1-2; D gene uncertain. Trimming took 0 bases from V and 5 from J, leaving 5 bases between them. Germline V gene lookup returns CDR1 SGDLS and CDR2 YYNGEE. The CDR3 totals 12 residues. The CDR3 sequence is CASSVGGYGYTF. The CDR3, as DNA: TGTGCCAGCAGCGTAGGAGGGTATGGCTACACCTTC. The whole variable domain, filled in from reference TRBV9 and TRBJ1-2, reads DSGVTQTPKHLITATGQRVTLRCSPRSGDLSVYWYQQSLDQGLQFLIQYYNGEERAKGNILERFSAQQFPDLHSELNLSSLELGDSALYFCASSVGGYGYTFGSGTRLTVV.

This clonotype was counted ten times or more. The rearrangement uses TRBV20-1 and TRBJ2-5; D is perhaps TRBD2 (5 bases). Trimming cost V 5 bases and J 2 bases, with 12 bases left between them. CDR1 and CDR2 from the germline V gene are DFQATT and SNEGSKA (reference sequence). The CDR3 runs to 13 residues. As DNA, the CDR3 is TGCAGTGCTCCATTAACTAGACAAGAGACCCAGTACTTC. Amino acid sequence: CSAPLTRQETQYF.

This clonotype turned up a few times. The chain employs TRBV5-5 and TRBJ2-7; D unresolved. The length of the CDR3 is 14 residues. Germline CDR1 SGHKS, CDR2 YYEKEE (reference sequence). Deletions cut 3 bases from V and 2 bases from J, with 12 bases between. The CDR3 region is CASSSLGSTYEQYV. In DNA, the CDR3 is TGTGCCAGCAGCTCCCTTGGCTCTACCTACGAGCAGTACGTC.

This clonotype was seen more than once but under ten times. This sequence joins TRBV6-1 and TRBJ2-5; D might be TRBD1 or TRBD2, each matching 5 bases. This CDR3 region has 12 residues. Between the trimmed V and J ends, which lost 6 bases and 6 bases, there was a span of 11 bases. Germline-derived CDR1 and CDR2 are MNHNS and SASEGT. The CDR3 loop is CASRPRGQTQYF. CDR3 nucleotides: TGTGCCAGCAGGCCCCGGGGCCAGACCCAGTACTTC.

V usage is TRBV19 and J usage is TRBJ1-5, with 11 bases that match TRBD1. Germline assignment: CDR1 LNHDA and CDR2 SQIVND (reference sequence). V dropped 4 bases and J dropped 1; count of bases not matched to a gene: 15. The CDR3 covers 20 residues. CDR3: CASSTPPGQGVLPSNQPQHF. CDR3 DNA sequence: TGTGCCAGTAGTACTCCTCCGGGACAGGGGGTTCTTCCGAGCAATCAGCCCCAGCATTTT.

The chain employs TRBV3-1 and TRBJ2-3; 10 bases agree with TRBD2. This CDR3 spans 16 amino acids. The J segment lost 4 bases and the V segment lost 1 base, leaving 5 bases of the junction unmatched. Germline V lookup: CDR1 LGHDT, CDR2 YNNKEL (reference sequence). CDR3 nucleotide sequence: TGTGCCAGCAGCCAAGTAACTAGCGGGGTTGCAGATACGCAGTATTTT. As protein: CASSQVTSGVADTQYF.

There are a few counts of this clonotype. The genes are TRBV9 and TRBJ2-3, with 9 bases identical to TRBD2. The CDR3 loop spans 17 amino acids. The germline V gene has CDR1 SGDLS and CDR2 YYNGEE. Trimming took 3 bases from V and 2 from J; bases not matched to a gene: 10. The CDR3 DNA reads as TGTGCCAGCAGCGCCAAAGCGGGGGGCCCTTTCACAGATACGCAGTATTTT. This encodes CASSAKAGGPFTDTQYF.

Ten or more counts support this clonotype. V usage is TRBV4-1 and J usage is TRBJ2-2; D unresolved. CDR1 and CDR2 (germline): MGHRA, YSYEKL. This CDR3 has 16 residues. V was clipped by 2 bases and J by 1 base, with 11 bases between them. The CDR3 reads CASSQPTRKNTGELFF. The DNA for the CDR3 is TGCGCCAGCAGCCAACCAACACGCAAGAACACCGGGGAGCTGTTTTTT.

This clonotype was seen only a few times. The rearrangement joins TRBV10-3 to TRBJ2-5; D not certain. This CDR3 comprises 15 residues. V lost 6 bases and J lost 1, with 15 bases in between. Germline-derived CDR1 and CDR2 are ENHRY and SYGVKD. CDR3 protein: CAISRTEDPQETQYF. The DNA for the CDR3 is TGTGCCATCAGCAGAACCGAGGATCCCCAAGAGACCCAGTACTTC.

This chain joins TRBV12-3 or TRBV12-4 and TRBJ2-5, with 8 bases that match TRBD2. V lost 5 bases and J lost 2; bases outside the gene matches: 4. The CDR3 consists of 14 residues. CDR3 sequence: CASSTSGAQETQYF. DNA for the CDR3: TGTGCCAGCAGTACTAGCGGAGCTCAAGAGACCCAGTACTTC.

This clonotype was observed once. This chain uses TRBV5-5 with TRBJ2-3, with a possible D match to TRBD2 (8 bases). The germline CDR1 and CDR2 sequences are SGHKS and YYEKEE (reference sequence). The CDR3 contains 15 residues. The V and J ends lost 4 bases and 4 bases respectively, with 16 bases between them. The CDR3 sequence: CASSPGGTAADTQYF. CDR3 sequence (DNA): TGTGCCAGCAGCCCGGGGGGGACAGCTGCAGATACGCAGTATTTT.

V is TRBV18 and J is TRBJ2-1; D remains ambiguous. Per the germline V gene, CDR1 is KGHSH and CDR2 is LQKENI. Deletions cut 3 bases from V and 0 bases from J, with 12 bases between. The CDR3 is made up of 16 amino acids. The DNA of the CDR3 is TGTGCCAGCTCACCCCCTGTGGGAAGCTCCTACAATGAGCAGTTCTTC. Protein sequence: CASSPPVGSSYNEQFF.

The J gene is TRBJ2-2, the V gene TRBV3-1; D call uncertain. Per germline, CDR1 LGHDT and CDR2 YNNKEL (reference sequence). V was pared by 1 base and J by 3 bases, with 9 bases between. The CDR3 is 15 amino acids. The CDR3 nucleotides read TGTGCCAGCAGCCAAGGGGCGTCGTACACCGGGGAGCTGTTTTTT. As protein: CASSQGASYTGELFF. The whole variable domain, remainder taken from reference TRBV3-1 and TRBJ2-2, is DTAVSQTPKYLVTQMGNDKSIKCEQNLGHDTMYWYKQDSKKFLKIMFSYNNKELIINETVPNRFSPKSPDKAHLNLHINSLELGDSAVYFCASSQGASYTGELFFGEGSRLTVL.

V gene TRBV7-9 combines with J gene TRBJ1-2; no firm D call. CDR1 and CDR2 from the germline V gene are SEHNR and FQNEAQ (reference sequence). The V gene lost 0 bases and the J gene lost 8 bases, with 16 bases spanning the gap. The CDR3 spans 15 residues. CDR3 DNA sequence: TGTGCCAGCAGCTTAGCTGTGCGGTTCGAGTTCGGCTACACCTTC. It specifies CASSLAVRFEFGYTF.